This record concerns one TCR beta chain sequence. These data come from a study of T cell changes during pregnancy in multiple sclerosis. CDR1 and CDR2 from the germline V gene are GTSNPN and SVGIG (reference sequence). The CDR3 runs to 12 residues. The trim removed 4 bases at V and 7 bases at J, leaving 6 bases unmatched. TCRdb keeps only in-frame clones here, not all; method: immunoSEQ multiplex PCR. The sample has about 92,000 clones; under 95% are singletons. The gene calls are TRBV30 and TRBJ1-1; 7 bases align to TRBD1. This receptor was obtained from a female donor with multiple sclerosis, enrolled in a pregnancy study. The material sequenced was peripheral blood, taken in the first trimester of pregnancy. CDR3 sequence reads: CAWTSRQGEAFF. The CDR3, as DNA: TGTGCCTGGACCTCTCGACAGGGTGAAGCTTTCTTT.